The clone carrying this T cell receptor (beta chain) was counted at least ten times. Library preparation (for TCRbeta) was performed with unique molecular identifiers. MiXCR was run by TCRdb on the PCR reads, yielding one entry per CDR3 protein. Of about 610,000 distinct CDR3 sequences in the sample, about 10% were seen once. The CDR3 sequence is 17 residues long. From germline, CDR1 is LGHNA and CDR2 YSLEER. The germline V and J ends were trimmed by 0 bases and 1 base, with 13 bases remaining between them. The source of the sample is a study of T-cell reconstitution after alpha-beta-depleted transplantation in children.

This material consisted of PBMCs from the stem cell graft donor, taken from the stem cell graft. This clonotype was obtained from a human donor who donated a stem cell graft to a child with acute myeloid leukemia. V is TRBV4-3 and J is TRBJ2-1, with a weak D call TRBD2 (5 bases). The CDR3 is CASSQDHLEGSYNEQFF. The CDR3 DNA follows: TGCGCCAGCAGCCAAGATCATCTCGAGGGATCCTACAATGAGCAGTTCTTC.